Sequencing of this T cell receptor beta chain was carried out in a study of shared clonotypes between healthy human individuals. Germline V gene lookup returns CDR1 KGHSH and CDR2 LQKENI. Between the trimmed V and J ends, which lost 6 bases and 1 base, there was a span of 6 bases. The CDR3 totals 12 residues. Points on this clone: Its cognate antigen is unknown.

The study, taken as a whole, reports: The generation probabilities recorded for non-shared clonotypes fell below those of clonotypes shared by all four donors. Tissue TCR repertoires likely differ from these blood-only repertoires.

Samples underwent the assay at deep level. Method: immunoSEQ multiplex PCR; TCRdb's copy keeps in-frame clones and lacks some. The table lists about 230,000 clones, 65% of them singletons. The sequencing sample was made of memory CD4+ T cells sorted from blood. The subset: CD45RA-negative fraction. J is TRBJ2-5 and V is TRBV18; D not certain. The clonotype originates from a man aged 25 to 40 in good health. CDR3 amino acids: CASSDFQETQYF. CDR3 DNA: TGTGCCAGCTCCGACTTCCAAGAGACCCAGTACTTC.